This T cell receptor (beta chain) was profiled in a study of Ad26.COV2.S vaccination and SARS-CoV-2 variants. Treatment defined: around 19 received Ad26.COV2.S at low or high dose, single or two shots; several received placebo; per-sample allocation not given. Samples were taken on day 63 after the first vaccine or placebo injection. Assay used: immunoSEQ multiplex PCR; TCRdb lists only in-frame clones, some missing. This sample has hundreds of thousands of clones, with more than 75% found just once. This CDR3 has 14 amino acids. Germline values: CDR1 SGHTA, CDR2 FQGNSA. The junction had 10 bases not matched to a gene; V was cut back by 5 bases and J by 10 bases.

V usage is TRBV7-2 and J usage is TRBJ2-1; the match to TRBD2 covers 8 bases. The TCR originated in a person aged 18-60 years who received the Ad26.COV2.S COVID-19 vaccine or a placebo. The specimen was peripheral blood, collected in a trial of Ad26.COV2.S vaccine versus placebo. The DNA for the CDR3 is TGTGCCAGCAGCCCCCGGGCGATAGCGGGGGAGCAGTTCTTC. Encoded protein: CASSPRAIAGEQFF.